This TCR beta chain was identified during a study of post-analysis software for immune sequencing data. Whole-study results and caveats: Patients used about 5 TRBV segments, including TRBV5-6, TRBV5-1 and TRBV20-1, more often than controls.

V dropped 2 bases and J dropped 4 bases, with 14 bases sitting between them. From germline, CDR1 is LGHDT and CDR2 YNNKEL (reference sequence). This CDR3 has 15 residues. Unique molecular identifiers were built into the TCR beta cDNA libraries. TCRdb reanalysed the PCR reads using MiXCR and keeps one entry per CDR3 protein. The data hold roughly 670,000 distinct CDR3 sequences, with roughly three fifths observed a single time. In the case of this clonotype: What it recognizes is unknown.

The clonotype comes from a girl aged 2 to 10 with multiple sclerosis. The sequencing input was blood. J is TRBJ1-2 and V is TRBV3-1; a possible D gene is TRBD1 (5 bases). The CDR3: CASSQLTVASYGYTF. CDR3 coding DNA: TGTGCCAGCAGCCAACTGACAGTCGCGTCCTATGGCTACACCTTC.